Here is one T cell receptor beta chain with its context. Its binding antigen is unknown. No qualities accompany the bases; no much larger clone lies one base away. Library preparation employed PCR. The sequencer listed for this sample is Illumina HiSeq 2500. To normalize quantification of the TCRbeta repertoire, the TCR libraries were built with molecular barcoding that relied on unique molecular identifiers. The public sequencing data were trimmed at Q25 with fastp and processed into clonotypes with MiXCR by TCRdb, which kept only in-frame beta chains. Each entry merges the rows of one CDR3 protein and shows their most common DNA and genes. The sample table holds hundreds of thousands of distinct CDR3 sequences, of which around 13% were seen once. About 0.79% of the sample is held by the ten biggest clonotypes. This specimen comes from a study of T-cell reconstitution after alpha-beta-depleted transplantation in children (dated by TCRdb to about 2016). Turning to the overall study: The study quantitatively tracked T-cell immune reconstitution after TCRalphabeta/CD19-depleted allogeneic hematopoietic cell transplantation in children using TCR repertoire profiling. What the work shows at the level of the full study, not this receptor alone: The high TCRbeta diversity at day 60 in some patients was ascribed to recipient T cells and intrathymic progenitors that had survived conditioning. Hyperexpanded clone frequencies declined over subsequent months; after one year, T-cell counts and TCRbeta diversity were mostly attributed to newly produced T cells. About two months after transplant, the apparently early recovery of alphabetaT-cell counts reportedly depended on just several hundred clones that had expanded rapidly and came from non-depleted graft cells.

Explained via the paper, the treatment or condition label denotes: allogeneic hematopoietic cell transplantation with graft depleted of TCRalphabeta T cells and CD19 B cells. The transplant recipients were children given TCRalphabeta/CD19-depleted allogeneic hematopoietic cell grafts. The sequence derives from a girl aged 2-9 years with congenital amegakaryocytic thrombocytopenia, due to receive a stem cell transplant. The sample consisted of PBMCs, taken before TCRalphabeta/CD19-depleted stem cell transplant.

The DNA reads as follows: TGCAGCTTCCGGGGCAGGGGGTCCTACAATGAGCAGTTCTTC. Its product reads: CSFRGRGSYNEQFF. The sequence joins TRBV29-1 to TRBJ2-1, with TRBD1 identical over 7 junction bases. From a lookup of the germline V gene, CDR1 and CDR2 are SQVTM and ANQGSEA. From its cysteine to its phenylalanine, the CDR3 spans 14 amino acids. The sequence is cut down to CDR3 DNA, 42 bases in frame from base 1. Trimmed from V: 8 bases; trimmed from J: 1 base; junction bases lacking a gene match: 8.